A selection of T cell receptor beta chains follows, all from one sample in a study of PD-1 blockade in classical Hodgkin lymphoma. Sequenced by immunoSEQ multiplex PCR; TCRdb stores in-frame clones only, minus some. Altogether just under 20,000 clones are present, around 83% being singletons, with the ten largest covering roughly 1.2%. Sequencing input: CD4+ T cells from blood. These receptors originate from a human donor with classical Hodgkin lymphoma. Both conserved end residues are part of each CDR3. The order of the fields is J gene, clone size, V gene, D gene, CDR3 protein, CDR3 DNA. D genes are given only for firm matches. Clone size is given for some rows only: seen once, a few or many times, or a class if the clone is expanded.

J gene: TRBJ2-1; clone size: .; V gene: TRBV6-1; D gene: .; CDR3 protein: CASSEADGSSYNEQFF; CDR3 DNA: TGTGCCAGCAGTGAAGCGGACGGGAGCTCCTACAATGAGCAGTTCTTC
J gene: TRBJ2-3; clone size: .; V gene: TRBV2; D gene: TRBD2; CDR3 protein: CASSVGTGGPTDTQYF; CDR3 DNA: TGTGCCAGCAGTGTGGGAACGGGAGGCCCCACAGATACGCAGTATTTT
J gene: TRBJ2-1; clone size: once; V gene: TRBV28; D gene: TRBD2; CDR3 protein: CASSFSGLVVQLF; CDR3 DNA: TGTGCCAGCAGTTTCTCGGGACTAGTAGTTCAGCTCTTC
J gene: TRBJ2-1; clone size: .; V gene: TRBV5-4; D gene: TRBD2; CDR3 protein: CASSLGGSSYNEQFF; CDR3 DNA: TGTGCCAGCAGCTTGGGCGGGAGTTCCTACAATGAGCAGTTCTTC
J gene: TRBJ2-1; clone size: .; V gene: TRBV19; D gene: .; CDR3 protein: CASSMSRGNEQFF; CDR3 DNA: TGTGCCAGTAGTATGAGCCGAGGCAATGAGCAGTTCTTC
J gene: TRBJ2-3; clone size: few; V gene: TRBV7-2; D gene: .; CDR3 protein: CASSLERTAQYF; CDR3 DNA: TGTGCCAGCAGCTTAGAAAGGACTGCGCAGTATTTT
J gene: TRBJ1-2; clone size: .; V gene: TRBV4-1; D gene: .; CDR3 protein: CASSQDPGNYGYTF; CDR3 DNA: TGCGCCAGCAGCCAAGATCCAGGGAACTATGGCTACACCTTC
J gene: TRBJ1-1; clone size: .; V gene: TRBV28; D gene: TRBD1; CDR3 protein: CASSRDRGLIEAFF; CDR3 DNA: TGTGCCAGCAGTCGCGACAGGGGGCTAATAGAAGCTTTCTTT
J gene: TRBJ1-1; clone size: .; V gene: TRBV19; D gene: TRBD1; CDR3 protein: CASHRDRGLGEAFF; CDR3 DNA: TGTGCCAGCCACCGGGACAGGGGGCTAGGTGAAGCTTTCTTT
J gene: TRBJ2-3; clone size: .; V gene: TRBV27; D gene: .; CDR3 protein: CASSLNPLAGTDTQYF; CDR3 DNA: TGTGCCAGCAGTTTAAATCCCCTAGCTGGCACAGATACGCAGTATTTT
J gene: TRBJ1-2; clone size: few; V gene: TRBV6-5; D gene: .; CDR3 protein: CASRQNYGYTF; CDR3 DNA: TGTGCCAGCAGACAAAACTATGGCTACACCTTC
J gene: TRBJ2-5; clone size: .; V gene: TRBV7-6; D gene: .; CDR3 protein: CASSLVRGETQYF; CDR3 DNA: TGTGCCAGCAGCTTAGTAAGGGGAGAGACCCAGTACTTC
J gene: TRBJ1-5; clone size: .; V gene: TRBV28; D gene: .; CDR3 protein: CASSEIRAHSNQPQHF; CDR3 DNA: TGTGCCAGCAGTGAGATCAGGGCGCATAGCAATCAGCCCCAGCATTTT
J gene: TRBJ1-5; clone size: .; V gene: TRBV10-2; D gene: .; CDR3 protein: CASSEAGGQPQHF; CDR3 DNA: TGCGCCAGCAGTGAAGCGGGTGGTCAGCCCCAGCATTTT
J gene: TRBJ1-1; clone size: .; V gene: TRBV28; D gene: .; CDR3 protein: CASSRAGTNTEAFF; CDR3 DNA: TGTGCCAGCAGTAGGGCAGGGACGAACACTGAAGCTTTCTTT